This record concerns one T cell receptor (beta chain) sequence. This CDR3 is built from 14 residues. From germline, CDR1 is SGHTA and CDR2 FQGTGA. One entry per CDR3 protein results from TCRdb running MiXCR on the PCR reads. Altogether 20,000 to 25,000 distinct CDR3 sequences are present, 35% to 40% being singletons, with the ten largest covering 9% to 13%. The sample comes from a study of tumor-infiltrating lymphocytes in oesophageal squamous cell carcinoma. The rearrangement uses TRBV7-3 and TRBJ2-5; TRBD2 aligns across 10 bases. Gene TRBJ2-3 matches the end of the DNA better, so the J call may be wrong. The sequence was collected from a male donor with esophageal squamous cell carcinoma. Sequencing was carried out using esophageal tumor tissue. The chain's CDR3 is CASSLGLAVDTQYF. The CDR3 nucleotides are TGTGCCAGCAGCTTAGGACTAGCGGTGGATACGCAGTATTTT.